This TCR beta chain was retrieved from a study of OX40 agonist ivuxolimab in advanced cancers. Here immunoSEQ multiplex PCR was the method, and the copy in TCRdb shows in-frame clones only, minus some. The sample has 50,000 to 70,000 clones; approximately 91% are singletons. The CDR3 is made up of 13 amino acids. The germline V and J ends were trimmed by 1 base and 4 bases, with 8 bases remaining between them. Germline lookup yields CDR1 SEHNR and CDR2 FQNEAQ (reference sequence). The sequence derives from an adult with an advanced solid tumor such as melanoma, head and neck, liver or kidney cancer. Here the sequenced sample was CD4+ or CD8+ T cells sorted from blood, taken in a trial of the OX40 agonist ivuxolimab. This chain uses TRBV7-9 with TRBJ2-7; D not resolved. In DNA form, the CDR3 reads TGTGCCAGCAGCTTAGATTCCCATTACGAGCAGTACTTC. Its protein is CASSLDSHYEQYF. Supplemented by reference TRBV7-9 and TRBJ2-7, the full variable domain reads DTGVSQNPRHKITKRGQNVTFRCDPISEHNRLYWYRQTLGQGPEFLTYFQNEAQLEKSRLLSDRFSAERPKGSFSTLEIQRTEQGDSAMYLCASSLDSHYEQYFGPGTRLTVT.